This is a list of T cell receptor beta chains from one sample in a study of blood T cell repertoires in COVID-19. Some clones are missing from TCRdb's copy, which holds only in-frame ones; the method was immunoSEQ multiplex PCR. This table holds approximately 86,000 clones, about 82% found once. Sequencing used peripheral blood. These receptors came from a man aged 50 to 59 with acute or convalescent COVID-19. Each CDR3 is given with its conserved first and last residue. The order of the fields is V gene, J gene, D gene, CDR3 protein, CDR3 DNA. The D gene is left open where the match is weak.

v_call: TRBV7-9
j_call: TRBJ2-5
d_call: TRBD1
cdr3_aa: CASDEQGAGETQYF
cdr3_nt: TGTGCCAGCGACGAACAGGGGGCCGGGGAGACCCAGTACTTC

v_call: TRBV3-1/TRBV3-2
j_call: TRBJ2-2
d_call: NA
cdr3_aa: CASSSRTNTGELFF
cdr3_nt: TGTGCCAGCAGTTCTAGAACGAACACCGGGGAGCTGTTTTTT

v_call: TRBV4-3
j_call: TRBJ1-1
d_call: TRBD1
cdr3_aa: CASSPTGGSMNTEAFF
cdr3_nt: TGCGCCAGCAGCCCTACAGGGGGATCGATGAACACTGAAGCTTTCTTT

v_call: TRBV7-2
j_call: TRBJ2-2
d_call: TRBD1
cdr3_aa: CASSPRTGGTGELFF
cdr3_nt: TGTGCCAGCAGCCCACGGACAGGAGGTACCGGGGAGCTGTTTTTT

v_call: TRBV19
j_call: TRBJ1-3
d_call: TRBD1
cdr3_aa: CASSPSQGVVSGNTIYF
cdr3_nt: TGTGCCAGTAGTCCAAGCCAGGGGGTAGTAAGTGGAAACACCATATATTTT

v_call: TRBV6-4
j_call: TRBJ1-1
d_call: TRBD1
cdr3_aa: CASSVGTGVFF
cdr3_nt: TGTGCCAGCAGCGTTGGGACAGGGGTTTTCTTT

v_call: TRBV28
j_call: TRBJ1-1
d_call: NA
cdr3_aa: CASSFWQSATEAFF
cdr3_nt: TGTGCCAGCAGTTTTTGGCAGTCTGCAACTGAAGCTTTCTTT

v_call: TRBV9
j_call: TRBJ2-3
d_call: NA
cdr3_aa: CASSVEASTITTDTQYF
cdr3_nt: TGTGCCAGCAGCGTAGAGGCTAGCACTATTACCACAGATACGCAGTATTTT

v_call: TRBV19
j_call: TRBJ2-1
d_call: TRBD2
cdr3_aa: CASTLGLASYNEQFF
cdr3_nt: TGTGCCAGTACCCTGGGACTAGCTTCCTACAATGAGCAGTTCTTC

v_call: TRBV9
j_call: TRBJ2-2
d_call: TRBD2
cdr3_aa: CASSHRREVPGELFF
cdr3_nt: TGTGCCAGCAGCCACCGCCGGGAGGTACCCGGGGAGCTGTTTTTT

v_call: TRBV6-5
j_call: TRBJ2-4
d_call: NA
cdr3_aa: CASRSGGTWGQYF
cdr3_nt: TGTGCCAGCAGATCTGGGGGGACCTGGGGTCAGTACTTC